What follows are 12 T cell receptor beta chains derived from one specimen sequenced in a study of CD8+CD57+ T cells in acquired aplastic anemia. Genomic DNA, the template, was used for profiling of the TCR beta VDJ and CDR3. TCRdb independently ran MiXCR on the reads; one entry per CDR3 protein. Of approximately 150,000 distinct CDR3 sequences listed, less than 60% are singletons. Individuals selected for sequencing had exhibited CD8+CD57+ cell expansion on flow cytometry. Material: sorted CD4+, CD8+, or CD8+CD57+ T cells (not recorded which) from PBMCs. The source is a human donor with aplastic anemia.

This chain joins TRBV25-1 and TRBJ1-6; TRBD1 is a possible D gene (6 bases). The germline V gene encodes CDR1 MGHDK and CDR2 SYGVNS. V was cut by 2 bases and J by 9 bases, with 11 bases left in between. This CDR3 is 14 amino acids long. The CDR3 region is CASSEPRGRSPLHF. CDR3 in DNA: TGTGCCAGCAGTGAACCCAGGGGTCGTTCACCCCTCCACTTT.

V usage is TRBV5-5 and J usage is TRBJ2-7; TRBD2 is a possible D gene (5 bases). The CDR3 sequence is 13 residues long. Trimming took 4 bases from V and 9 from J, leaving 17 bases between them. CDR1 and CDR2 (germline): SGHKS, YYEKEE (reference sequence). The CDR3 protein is CASSPFTPGGQYF. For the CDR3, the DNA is TGTGCCAGCAGCCCCTTTACACCCGGAGGGCAGTACTTC. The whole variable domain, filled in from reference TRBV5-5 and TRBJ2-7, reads DAGVTQSPTHLIKTRGQQVTLRCSPISGHKSVSWYQQVLGQGPQFIFQYYEKEERGRGNFPDRFSARQFPNYSSELNVNALLLGDSALYLCASSPFTPGGQYFGPGTRLTVT.

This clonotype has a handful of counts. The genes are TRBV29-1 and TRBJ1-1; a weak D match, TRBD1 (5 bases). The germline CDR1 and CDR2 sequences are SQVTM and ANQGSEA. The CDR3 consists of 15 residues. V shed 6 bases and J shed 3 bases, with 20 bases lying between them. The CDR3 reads CSVAFLNLGDTEAFF. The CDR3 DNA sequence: TGCAGCGTCGCCTTCCTCAATCTGGGGGACACTGAAGCTTTCTTT.

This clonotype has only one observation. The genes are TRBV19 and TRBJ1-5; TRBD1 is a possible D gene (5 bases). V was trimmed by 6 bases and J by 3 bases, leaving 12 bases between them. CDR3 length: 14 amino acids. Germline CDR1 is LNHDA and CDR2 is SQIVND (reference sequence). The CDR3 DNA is TGTGCCAGTAGAGTTGACAGCTTCAATCAGCCCCAGCATTTT. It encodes CASRVDSFNQPQHF.

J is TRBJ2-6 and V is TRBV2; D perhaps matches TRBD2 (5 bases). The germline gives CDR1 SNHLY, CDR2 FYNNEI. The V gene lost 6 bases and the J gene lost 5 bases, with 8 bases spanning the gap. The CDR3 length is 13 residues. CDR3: CASRSGRANVLTF. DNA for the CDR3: TGTGCCAGCAGGTCCGGGAGGGCCAACGTCCTGACTTTC.

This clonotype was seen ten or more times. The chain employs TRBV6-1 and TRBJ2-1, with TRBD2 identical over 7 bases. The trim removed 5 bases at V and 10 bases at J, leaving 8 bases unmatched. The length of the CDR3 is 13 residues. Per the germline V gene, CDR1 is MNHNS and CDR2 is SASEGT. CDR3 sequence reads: CASSRDYLAEQFF. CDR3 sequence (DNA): TGTGCCAGCAGTCGGGACTACTTAGCGGAGCAGTTCTTC.

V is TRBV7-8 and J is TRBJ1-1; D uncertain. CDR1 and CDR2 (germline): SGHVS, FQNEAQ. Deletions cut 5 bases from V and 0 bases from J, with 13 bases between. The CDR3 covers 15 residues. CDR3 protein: CASSMDGLVNTEAFF. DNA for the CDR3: TGTGCCAGCAGCATGGACGGTCTAGTGAACACTGAAGCTTTCTTT.

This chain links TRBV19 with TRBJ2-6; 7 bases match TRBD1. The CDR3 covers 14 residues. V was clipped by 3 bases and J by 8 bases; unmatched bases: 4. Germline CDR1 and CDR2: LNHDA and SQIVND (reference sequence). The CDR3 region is CASSIVQGTNVLTF. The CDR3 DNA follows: TGTGCCAGTAGTATCGTACAGGGGACCAACGTCCTGACTTTC.

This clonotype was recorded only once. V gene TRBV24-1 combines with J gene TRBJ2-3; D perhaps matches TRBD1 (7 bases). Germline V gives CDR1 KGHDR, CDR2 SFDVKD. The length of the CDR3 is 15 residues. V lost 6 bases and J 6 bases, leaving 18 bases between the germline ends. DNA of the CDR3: TGTGCCACCAGTAGGGGGGACAGTCTCCGGGATACGCAGTATTTT. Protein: CATSRGDSLRDTQYF.

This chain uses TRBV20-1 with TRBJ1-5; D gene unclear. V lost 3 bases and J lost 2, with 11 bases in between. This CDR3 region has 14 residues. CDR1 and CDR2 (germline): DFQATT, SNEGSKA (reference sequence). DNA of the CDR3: TGCAGTGCTAGTAAGGGTAGCGGCAATCAGCCCCAGCATTTT. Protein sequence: CSASKGSGNQPQHF.

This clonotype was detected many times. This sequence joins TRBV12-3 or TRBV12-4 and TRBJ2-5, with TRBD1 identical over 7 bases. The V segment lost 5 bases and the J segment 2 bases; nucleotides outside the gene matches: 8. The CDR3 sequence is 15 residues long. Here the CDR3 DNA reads TGTGCCAGCAGTCCACCGGGGACAGCACAAGAGACCCAGTACTTC. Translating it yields CASSPPGTAQETQYF.

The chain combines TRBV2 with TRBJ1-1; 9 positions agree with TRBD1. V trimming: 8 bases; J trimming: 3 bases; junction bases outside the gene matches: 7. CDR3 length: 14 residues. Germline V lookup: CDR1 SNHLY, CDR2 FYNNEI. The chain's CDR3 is CASGQTGGDTEAFF. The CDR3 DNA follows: TGTGCCAGCGGCCAGACAGGGGGGGACACTGAAGCTTTCTTT.